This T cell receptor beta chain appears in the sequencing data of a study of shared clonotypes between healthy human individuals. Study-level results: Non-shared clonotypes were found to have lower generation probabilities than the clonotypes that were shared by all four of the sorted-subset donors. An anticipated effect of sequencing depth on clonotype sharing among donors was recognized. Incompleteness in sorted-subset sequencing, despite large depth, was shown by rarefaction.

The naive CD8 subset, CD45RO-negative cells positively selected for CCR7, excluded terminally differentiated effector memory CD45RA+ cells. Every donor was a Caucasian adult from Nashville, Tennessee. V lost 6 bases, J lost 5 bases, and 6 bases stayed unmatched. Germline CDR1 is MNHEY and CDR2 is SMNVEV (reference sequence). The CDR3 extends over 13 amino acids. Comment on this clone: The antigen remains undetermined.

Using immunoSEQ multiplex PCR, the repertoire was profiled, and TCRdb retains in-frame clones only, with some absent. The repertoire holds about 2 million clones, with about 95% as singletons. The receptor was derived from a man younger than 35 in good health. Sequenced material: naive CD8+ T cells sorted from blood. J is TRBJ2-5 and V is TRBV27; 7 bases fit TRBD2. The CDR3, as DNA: TGTGCCAGCAGACAAGCGGGGTTGGAGACCCAGTACTTC. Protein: CASRQAGLETQYF.